A single sample is the source of the 19 T cell receptor beta chains below, sequenced in a study of shared clonotypes between healthy human individuals (dated by TCRdb to 2019 to 2021). Library preparation was by the immunoSEQ multiplex PCR assay. TCRdb took over this immuneACCESS table, retaining in-frame rearrangements with V and J assigned. Such tables are incomplete; in checked studies, under half of the missing clones stem from an unresolved V gene, and the remainder is unexplained. The sample includes 2 million to 2.5 million clones, with more than 85% observed a single time. The top ten clonotypes cover 0.39% of the sample. Specimen: naive CD4+ T cells from PBMCs. The cell subset or site label, read with the paper, signifies: CD45RA+ positively selected. The receptors derive from a man aged 18-30 years in good health. Some clones in this sample may be carry-over from other donors' samples.

This clone is a singleton in its sample. J is TRBJ2-6 and V is TRBV28, with TRBD1 as a possible D gene (6 bases). Trimming removed 10 bases at V and 4 bases at J, with 11 bases between. Germline values: CDR1 MDHEN, CDR2 SYDVKM. There are 13 residues in the CDR3. In DNA, the CDR3 is TGTGCCACCCACCAGGGGGGGGCCAACGTCCTGACTTTC. This codes for CATHQGGANVLTF.

The CDR3 sequence: CASISSGNTIYF. CDR3 nucleotides: TGTGCCAGCATAAGCTCTGGAAACACCATATATTTT. The chain is built from TRBV6-8 and TRBJ1-3; D remains unclear. Germline CDR1 MNHGY, CDR2 SAAAGT. The V end was cut by 7 bases, the J end by 0 bases, with 4 bases between. The CDR3 consists of 12 residues.

This chain joins TRBV7-9 and TRBJ1-5; the match to TRBD1 covers 10 bases. CDR3 length: 18 residues. V lost 5 bases to trimming and J lost 0 bases; unmatched junction nucleotides: 10. Germline V gene lookup returns CDR1 SEHNR and CDR2 FQNEAQ (reference sequence). CDR3 sequence reads: CASSVGGDRGSSNQPQHF. The DNA for the CDR3 is TGTGCCAGCAGCGTAGGAGGGGACAGGGGTTCTAGCAATCAGCCCCAGCATTTT.

V usage is TRBV5-1 and J usage is TRBJ1-2; no clear D gene. The ends were cut back, 0 bases at V and 4 bases at J, with 16 bases in the middle. Germline CDR1 reads SGHRS; CDR2 reads YFSETQ. CDR3 length: 16 amino acids. CDR3 amino acids: CASSLAWTREGYGYTF. CDR3 in DNA: TGCGCCAGCAGCTTGGCCTGGACGAGGGAAGGCTATGGCTACACCTTC.

The V and J genes are TRBV5-5 and TRBJ1-1; possibly TRBD1 for D (5 bases). The CDR3 loop spans 15 amino acids. Germline loops: CDR1 SGHKS, CDR2 YYEKEE (reference sequence). Trimming stripped 4 bases from V and 3 bases from J, with 16 bases between. DNA of the CDR3: TGTGCCAGCAGCCAATCAGGGAGCATTTACACTGAAGCTTTCTTT. It specifies CASSQSGSIYTEAFF. Complete variable domain (other parts from reference TRBV5-5 and TRBJ1-1): DAGVTQSPTHLIKTRGQQVTLRCSPISGHKSVSWYQQVLGQGPQFIFQYYEKEERGRGNFPDRFSARQFPNYSSELNVNALLLGDSALYLCASSQSGSIYTEAFFGQGTRLTVV.

This clone was observed a few times. The J gene is TRBJ1-2, the V gene TRBV5-1; D possibly corresponds to TRBD1 (6 bases). The CDR3 runs 16 residues. CDR1 and CDR2 from the germline V gene are SGHRS and YFSETQ. Trimming removed 3 bases at V and 4 bases at J, with 19 bases between. This chain's CDR3 is CASSSPRGEPSYGYTF. The DNA of the CDR3 is TGCGCCAGCAGCTCCCCAAGGGGGGAACCGAGCTATGGCTACACCTTC.

This clone was observed a single time. The chain combines TRBV4-2 with TRBJ2-1; D not certain. The CDR3 covers 12 residues. V lost 5 bases and J 8 bases, leaving 10 bases between the germline ends. CDR1 is LGHNA and CDR2 is YNFKEQ in the germline V gene. The CDR3 spells CASSSFGDEQFF. For the CDR3, the DNA is TGTGCCAGCAGCTCATTTGGCGATGAGCAGTTCTTC.

The DNA for the CDR3 is TGTGCCAGCACGAGGACTAGCGGAGGGATACAAGAGACCCAGTACTTC. This encodes CASTRTSGGIQETQYF. The V gene is TRBV6-6, the J gene TRBJ2-5, with 10 bases aligning to TRBD2. The germline gives CDR1 MNHNY, CDR2 SVGAGI (reference sequence). The CDR3 has 16 residues. The junction had 10 bases not matched to a gene; V was cut back by 7 bases and J by 2 bases.

This clone was detected only once. This chain links TRBV5-6 with TRBJ2-7; D remains unclear. Germline CDR1 and CDR2: SGHDT and YYEEEE. The ends were cut back, 1 base at V and 2 bases at J, with 7 bases in the middle. The CDR3 extends over 13 amino acids. Here the CDR3 DNA reads TGTGCCAGCAGCTTGTCAACCACCTACGAGCAGTACTTC. Translating gives CASSLSTTYEQYF.

This clone was counted between two and nine times. The chain is built from TRBV19 and TRBJ2-7, with 8 bases matching TRBD2. The CDR3 extends over 15 amino acids. In germline, CDR1 is LNHDA, CDR2 SQIVND (reference sequence). J was trimmed by 4 bases and V by 4 bases; bases with no gene match: 9. The CDR3 loop is CASSTTSAMSYEQYF. CDR3 nucleotides: TGTGCCAGTAGTACGACTAGCGCGATGTCTTACGAGCAGTACTTC. Drawing the rest from reference TRBV19 and TRBJ2-7, the complete variable domain is DGGITQSPKYLFRKEGQNVTLSCEQNLNHDAMYWYRQDPGQGLRLIYYSQIVNDFQKGDIAEGYSVSREKKESFPLTVTSAQKNPTAFYLCASSTTSAMSYEQYFGPGTRLTVT.

The chain recombines TRBV6-5 with TRBJ2-5; 12 positions match TRBD2. There are 16 residues in the CDR3. The germline V gene encodes CDR1 MNHEY and CDR2 SVGAGI. V shed 4 bases and J 4 bases; nucleotides not matched to a gene: 7. This CDR3 reads CASSWLAGGPAETQYF. CDR3 in DNA: TGTGCCAGCAGTTGGCTAGCGGGAGGGCCGGCAGAGACCCAGTACTTC.

The rearrangement uses TRBV18 and TRBJ2-2; 11 bases match TRBD2. J gave up 1 base and V 2 bases, and 3 bases lay outside the gene matches. The CDR3 has 17 residues. The germline gives CDR1 KGHSH, CDR2 LQKENI. CDR3: CASSPVTSGRNTGELFF. CDR3 nucleotides: TGTGCCAGCTCACCAGTTACTAGCGGGAGGAACACCGGGGAGCTGTTTTTT.

CDR3 amino acids: CASSLGASGDEQFF. CDR3 coding DNA: TGCGCCAGCAGCTTGGGGGCCAGTGGGGATGAGCAGTTCTTC. This rearrangement joins TRBV5-1 to TRBJ2-1; no reliable D call. Germline CDR1 and CDR2: SGHRS and YFSETQ. CDR3 length: 14 amino acids. V was clipped by 0 bases and J by 8 bases, with 12 bases between them.

The chain couples TRBV19 to TRBJ2-3; D is ambiguous. The CDR3 sequence is 12 residues long. Per the germline V gene, CDR1 is LNHDA and CDR2 is SQIVND (reference sequence). With 5 bases removed from V and 5 bases from J, the gap between germline ends came to 8 bases. The CDR3 protein is CASSRGLDTQYF. In nucleotides, the CDR3 is TGTGCCAGTAGTCGCGGTTTAGATACGCAGTATTTT.

The chain is built from TRBV7-2 and TRBJ1-1, with 8 nucleotides matching TRBD1. V gave up 5 bases and J gave up 10 bases; unmatched junction bases: 9. The V gene's germline CDR1 is SGHTA and CDR2 FQGNSA. This CDR3 has 13 residues. CDR3 sequence reads: CASSRSDRGRAFF. In DNA, the CDR3 is TGTGCCAGCAGCCGATCAGACAGGGGACGAGCTTTCTTT.

The chain couples TRBV27 to TRBJ2-2, with 7 nucleotides matching TRBD1. CDR3 size: 17 residues. The germline CDR1 and CDR2 sequences are MNHEY and SMNVEV (reference sequence). The trim removed 5 bases at V and 6 bases at J, leaving 15 bases unmatched. This chain's CDR3 is CASSLLGQGDFAGELFF. CDR3 DNA sequence: TGTGCCAGCAGTCTCCTTGGGCAGGGGGATTTTGCCGGGGAGCTGTTTTTT.

This rearrangement joins TRBV10-3 to TRBJ1-1; tentatively, D is TRBD1 (5 bases). In germline, CDR1 is ENHRY, CDR2 SYGVKD. The CDR3 is 15 residues long. V lost 2 bases and J 8 bases, leaving 18 bases between the germline ends. CDR3 protein: CAISEQVDLGQEAFF. CDR3 DNA sequence: TGTGCCATCAGTGAGCAAGTTGATCTGGGGCAGGAAGCTTTCTTT.

The chain joins TRBV28 to TRBJ2-1; D may be TRBD2 (6 bases). Germline-derived CDR1 and CDR2 are MDHEN and SYDVKM. V was cut by 5 bases and J by 2 bases, with 16 bases left in between. The CDR3 extends over 16 amino acids. This chain's CDR3 is CASSTRAGGAYNEQFF. The CDR3 DNA reads TGTGCCAGCAGTACCAGAGCGGGTGGCGCCTACAATGAGCAGTTCTTC.

V usage is TRBV28 and J usage is TRBJ2-4; possibly TRBD1 for D (5 bases). Germline V gene data show CDR1 as MDHEN and CDR2 as SYDVKM. V lost 8 bases to trimming and J lost 0 bases, with 14 bases between them. This CDR3 comprises 15 residues. The DNA of the CDR3 is TGTGCCAGCGGGGCGGCAACGTTAGCCAAAAACATTCAGTACTTC. Its translation: CASGAATLAKNIQYF.